Reported below is one T cell receptor beta chain. Its antigen is not known. The sample is drawn from a study of cytomegalovirus exposure and HLA in healthy donors. On the study more broadly: In an earlier analysis, 95 million to 140 million unique TCR beta sequences were found from about 190 million T cells.

Study-level results: There were around 160 TCR beta chains listed as cytomegalovirus-associated. Most TCR sequences were uncommon, yet certain public TCRs appeared in many donors.

PCR primers comprised 60 Vbeta and 13 Jbeta primers. In the authors' methods: A later analysis counted 70 million to 85 million unique TCR beta chains, some 12 million shared. Sequenced by immunoSEQ multiplex PCR; TCRdb stores in-frame clones only, minus some. V and J calls and clone size are as listed in that table; D and trimming were resolved from the DNA. The table records about 200,000 clones, 73% of them present only once. The CDR3 length is 15 residues. The germline V gene encodes CDR1 LNHDA and CDR2 SQIVND (reference sequence). V shed 3 bases and J 3 bases; nucleotides not matched to a gene: 4.

The source is a woman under 40 in good health and CMV-seronegative. This chain uses TRBV19 with TRBJ1-5; 8 nucleotides line up with TRBD1. The specimen was PBMCs. The CDR3 DNA follows: TGTGCCAGTAGTATCTGGACAGGGAACAATCAGCCCCAGCATTTT. Translating gives CASSIWTGNNQPQHF.